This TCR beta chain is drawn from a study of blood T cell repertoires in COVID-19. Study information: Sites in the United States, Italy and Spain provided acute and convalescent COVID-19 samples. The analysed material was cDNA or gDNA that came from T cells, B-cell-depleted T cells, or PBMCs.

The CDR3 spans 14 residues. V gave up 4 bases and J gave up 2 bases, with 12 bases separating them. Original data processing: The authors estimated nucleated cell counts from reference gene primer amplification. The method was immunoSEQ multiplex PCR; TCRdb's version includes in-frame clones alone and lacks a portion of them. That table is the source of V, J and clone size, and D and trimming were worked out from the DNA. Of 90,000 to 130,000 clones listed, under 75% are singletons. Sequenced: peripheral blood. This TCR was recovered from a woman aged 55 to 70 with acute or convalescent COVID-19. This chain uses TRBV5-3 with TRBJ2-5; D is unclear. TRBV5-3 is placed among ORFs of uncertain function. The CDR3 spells CARSLAGLQETQYF. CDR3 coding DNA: TGTGCCAGAAGCCTGGCCGGTTTGCAAGAGACCCAGTACTTC.